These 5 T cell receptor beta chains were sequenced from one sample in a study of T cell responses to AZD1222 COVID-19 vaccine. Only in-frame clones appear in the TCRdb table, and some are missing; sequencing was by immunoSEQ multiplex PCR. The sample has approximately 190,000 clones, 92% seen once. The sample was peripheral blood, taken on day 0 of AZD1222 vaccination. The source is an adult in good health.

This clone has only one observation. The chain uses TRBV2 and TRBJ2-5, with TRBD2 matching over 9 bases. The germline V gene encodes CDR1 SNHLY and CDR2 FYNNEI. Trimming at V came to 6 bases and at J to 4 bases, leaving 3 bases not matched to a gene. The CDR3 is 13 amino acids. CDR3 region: CASSLGLAETQYF. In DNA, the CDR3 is TGTGCCAGCAGCCTGGGACTAGCAGAGACCCAGTACTTC.

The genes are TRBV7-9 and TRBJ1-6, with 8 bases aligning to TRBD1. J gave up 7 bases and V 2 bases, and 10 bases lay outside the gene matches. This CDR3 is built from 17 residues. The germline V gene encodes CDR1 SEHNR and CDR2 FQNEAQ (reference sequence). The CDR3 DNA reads TGTGCCAGCAGCTTATCCACAGGGGGACTTGAAAATTCACCCCTCCACTTT. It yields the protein CASSLSTGGLENSPLHF.

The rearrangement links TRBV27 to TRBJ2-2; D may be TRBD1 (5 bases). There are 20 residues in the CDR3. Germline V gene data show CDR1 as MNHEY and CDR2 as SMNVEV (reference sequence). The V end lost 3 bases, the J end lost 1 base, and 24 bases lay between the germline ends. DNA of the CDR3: TGTGCCAGCAGTTTTACCCAACGGCCGAACAGGTTCGGGAACACCGGGGAGCTGTTTTTT. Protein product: CASSFTQRPNRFGNTGELFF.

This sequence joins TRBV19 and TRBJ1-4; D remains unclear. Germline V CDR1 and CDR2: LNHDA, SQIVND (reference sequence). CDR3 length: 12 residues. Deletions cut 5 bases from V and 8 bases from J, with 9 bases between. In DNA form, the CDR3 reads TGTGCCAGTAGTCTTCTGAGGGAAAAACTGTTTTTT. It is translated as CASSLLREKLFF.

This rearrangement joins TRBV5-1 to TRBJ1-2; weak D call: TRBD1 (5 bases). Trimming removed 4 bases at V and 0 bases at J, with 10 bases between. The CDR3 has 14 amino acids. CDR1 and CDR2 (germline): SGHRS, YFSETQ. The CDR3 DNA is TGCGCCAGCAGCCCGGAGGGGACTAACTATGGCTACACCTTC. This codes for CASSPEGTNYGYTF.